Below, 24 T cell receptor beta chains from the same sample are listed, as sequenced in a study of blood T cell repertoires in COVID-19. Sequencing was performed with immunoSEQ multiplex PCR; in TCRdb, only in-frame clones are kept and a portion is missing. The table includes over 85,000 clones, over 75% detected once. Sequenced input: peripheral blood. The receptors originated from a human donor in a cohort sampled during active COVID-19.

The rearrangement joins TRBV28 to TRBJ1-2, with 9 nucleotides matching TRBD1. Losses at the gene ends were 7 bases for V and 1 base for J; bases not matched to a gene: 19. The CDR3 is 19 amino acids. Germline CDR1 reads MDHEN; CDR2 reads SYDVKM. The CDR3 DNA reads TGTGCCAGCATCGCCACGGGAGGCGGGACAGGGCTAGTTAACTATGGCTACACCTTC. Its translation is CASIATGGGTGLVNYGYTF.

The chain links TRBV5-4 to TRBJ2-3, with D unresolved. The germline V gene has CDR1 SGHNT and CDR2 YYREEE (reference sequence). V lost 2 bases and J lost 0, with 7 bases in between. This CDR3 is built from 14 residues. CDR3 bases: TGTGCCAGCAGCTTAGACTTCAGCACAGATACGCAGTATTTT. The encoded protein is CASSLDFSTDTQYF.

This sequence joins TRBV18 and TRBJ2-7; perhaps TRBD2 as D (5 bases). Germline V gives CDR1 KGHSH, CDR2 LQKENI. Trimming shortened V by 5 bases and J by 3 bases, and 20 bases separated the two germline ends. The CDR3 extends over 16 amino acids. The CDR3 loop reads CASSTKTEGRIYEQYF. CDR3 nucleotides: TGTGCCAGCTCAACCAAAACAGAGGGCAGAATCTACGAGCAGTACTTC.

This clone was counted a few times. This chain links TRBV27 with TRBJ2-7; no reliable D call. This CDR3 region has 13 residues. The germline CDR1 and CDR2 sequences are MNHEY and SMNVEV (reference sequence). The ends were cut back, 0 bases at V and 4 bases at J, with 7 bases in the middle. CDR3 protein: CASSLSSGYEQYF. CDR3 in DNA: TGTGCCAGCAGTTTATCATCGGGTTACGAGCAGTACTTC.

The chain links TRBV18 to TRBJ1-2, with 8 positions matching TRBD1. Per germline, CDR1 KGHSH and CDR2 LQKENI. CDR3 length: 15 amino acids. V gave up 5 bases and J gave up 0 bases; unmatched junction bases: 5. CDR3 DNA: TGTGCCAGCTCAGTCAACAGGGGGTCTAACTATGGCTACACCTTC. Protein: CASSVNRGSNYGYTF.

CDR3 region: CASSPPGLQETQYF. CDR3 nucleotide sequence: TGTGCCAGCTCACCGCCGGGACTACAAGAGACCCAGTACTTC. The chain is built from TRBV18 and TRBJ2-5; 7 bases agree with TRBD2. Unmatched junction bases numbered 3, after V lost 3 bases and J lost 2 bases. Germline V gene data show CDR1 as KGHSH and CDR2 as LQKENI. This CDR3 contains 14 residues.

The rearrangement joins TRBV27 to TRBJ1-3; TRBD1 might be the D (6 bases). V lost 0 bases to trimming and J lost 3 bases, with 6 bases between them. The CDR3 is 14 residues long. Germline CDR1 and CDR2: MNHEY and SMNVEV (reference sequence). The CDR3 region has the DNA TGTGCCAGCAGTTTATCCAGGGGTGGAAACACCATATATTTT. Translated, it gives CASSLSRGGNTIYF.

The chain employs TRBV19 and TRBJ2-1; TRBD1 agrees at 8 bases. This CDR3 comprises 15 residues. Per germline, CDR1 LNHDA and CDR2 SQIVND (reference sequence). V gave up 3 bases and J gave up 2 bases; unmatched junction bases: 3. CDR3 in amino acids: CASSISGGPYNEQFF. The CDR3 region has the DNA TGTGCCAGTAGTATTTCAGGGGGCCCCTACAATGAGCAGTTCTTC.

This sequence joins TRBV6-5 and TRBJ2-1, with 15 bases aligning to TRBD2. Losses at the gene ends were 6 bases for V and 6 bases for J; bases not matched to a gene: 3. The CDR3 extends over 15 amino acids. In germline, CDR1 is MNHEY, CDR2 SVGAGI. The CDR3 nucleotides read TGTGCCAGCAGGTGGACTAGCGGGAGGGTCAATGAGCAGTTCTTC. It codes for CASRWTSGRVNEQFF.

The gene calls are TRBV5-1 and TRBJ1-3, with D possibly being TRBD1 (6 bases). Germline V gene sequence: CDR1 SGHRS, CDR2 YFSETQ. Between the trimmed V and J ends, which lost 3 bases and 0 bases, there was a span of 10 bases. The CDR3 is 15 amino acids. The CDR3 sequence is CASSSTGTSGNTIYF. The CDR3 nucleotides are TGCGCCAGCAGCTCCACAGGGACCTCTGGAAACACCATATATTTT.

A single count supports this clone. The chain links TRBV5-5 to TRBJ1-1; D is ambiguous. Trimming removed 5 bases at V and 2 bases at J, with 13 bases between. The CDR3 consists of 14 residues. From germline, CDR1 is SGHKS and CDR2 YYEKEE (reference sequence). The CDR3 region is CASSLLQGNTEAFF. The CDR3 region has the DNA TGTGCCAGCAGTTTACTACAAGGAAACACTGAAGCTTTCTTT.

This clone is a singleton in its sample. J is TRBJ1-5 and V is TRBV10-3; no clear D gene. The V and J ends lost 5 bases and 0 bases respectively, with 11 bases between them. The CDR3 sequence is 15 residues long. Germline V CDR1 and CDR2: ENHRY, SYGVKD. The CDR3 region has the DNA TGTGCCATCAGTCCTACAGATCCTAGCAATCAGCCCCAGCATTTT. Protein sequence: CAISPTDPSNQPQHF.

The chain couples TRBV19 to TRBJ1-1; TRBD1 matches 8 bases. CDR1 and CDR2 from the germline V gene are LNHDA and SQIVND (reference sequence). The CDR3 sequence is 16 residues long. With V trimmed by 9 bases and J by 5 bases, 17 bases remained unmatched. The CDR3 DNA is TGTGCCAGCTGCCCAAGAGGCAGGGGGCTAAAAACTGAAGCTTTCTTT. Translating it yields CASCPRGRGLKTEAFF.

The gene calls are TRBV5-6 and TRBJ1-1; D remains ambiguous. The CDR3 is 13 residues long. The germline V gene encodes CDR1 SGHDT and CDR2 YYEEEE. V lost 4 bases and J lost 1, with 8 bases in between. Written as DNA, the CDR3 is TGTGCCAGCAGCGGGAGTCAGAACACTGAAGCTTTCTTT. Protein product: CASSGSQNTEAFF.

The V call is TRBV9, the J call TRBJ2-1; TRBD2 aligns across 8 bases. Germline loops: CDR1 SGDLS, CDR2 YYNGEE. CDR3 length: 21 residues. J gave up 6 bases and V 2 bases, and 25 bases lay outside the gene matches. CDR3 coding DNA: TGTGCCAGCAGCGTCCCGGGGGACCTCCCGGGAGCGGGAGAGGAGGGCAATGAGCAGTTCTTC. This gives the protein CASSVPGDLPGAGEEGNEQFF.

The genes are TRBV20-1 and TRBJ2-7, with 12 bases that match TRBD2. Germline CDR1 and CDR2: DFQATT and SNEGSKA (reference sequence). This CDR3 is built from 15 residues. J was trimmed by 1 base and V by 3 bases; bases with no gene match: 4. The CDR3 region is CSASPLAGGSYEQYF. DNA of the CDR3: TGCAGTGCTAGTCCCCTAGCGGGAGGGTCCTACGAGCAGTACTTC.

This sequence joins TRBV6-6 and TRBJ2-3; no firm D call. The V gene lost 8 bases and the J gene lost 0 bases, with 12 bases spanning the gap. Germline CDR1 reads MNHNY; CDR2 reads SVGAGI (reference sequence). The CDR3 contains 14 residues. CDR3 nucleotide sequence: TGTGCCAGCTCCTCCTACCGGAGCACAGATACGCAGTATTTT. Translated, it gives CASSSYRSTDTQYF.

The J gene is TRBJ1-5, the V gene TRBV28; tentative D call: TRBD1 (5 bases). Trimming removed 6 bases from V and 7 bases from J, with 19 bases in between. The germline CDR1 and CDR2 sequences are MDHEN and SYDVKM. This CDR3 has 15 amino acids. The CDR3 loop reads CASSFGGMEGQPQHF. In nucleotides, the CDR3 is TGTGCCAGCAGCTTTGGGGGGATGGAGGGCCAGCCCCAGCATTTT. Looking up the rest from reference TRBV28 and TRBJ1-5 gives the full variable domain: DVKVTQSSRYLVKRTGEKVFLECVQDMDHENMFWYRQDPGLGLRLIYFSYDVKMKEKGDIPEGYSVSREKKERFSLILESASTNQTSMYLCASSFGGMEGQPQHFGDGTRLSIL.

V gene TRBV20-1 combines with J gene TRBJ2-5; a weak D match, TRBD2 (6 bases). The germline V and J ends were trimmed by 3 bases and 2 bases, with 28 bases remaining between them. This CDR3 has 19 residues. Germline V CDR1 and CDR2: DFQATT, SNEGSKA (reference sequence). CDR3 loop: CSASTPIELKGRNQETQYF. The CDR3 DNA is TGCAGTGCTAGTACCCCCATCGAACTCAAAGGGAGGAATCAAGAGACCCAGTACTTC.

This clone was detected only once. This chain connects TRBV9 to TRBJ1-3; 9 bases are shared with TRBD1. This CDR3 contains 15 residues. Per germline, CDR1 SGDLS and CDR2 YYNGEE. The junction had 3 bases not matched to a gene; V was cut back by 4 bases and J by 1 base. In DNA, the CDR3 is TGTGCCAGCAGCAAACAGGGGGCATCTGGAAACACCATATATTTT. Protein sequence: CASSKQGASGNTIYF.

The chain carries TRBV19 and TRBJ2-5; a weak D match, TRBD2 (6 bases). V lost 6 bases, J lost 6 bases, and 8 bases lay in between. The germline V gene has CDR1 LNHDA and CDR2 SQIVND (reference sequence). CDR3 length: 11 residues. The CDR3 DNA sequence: TGTGCCAGTAGAGGGAGGCAGACCCAGTACTTC. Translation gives CASRGRQTQYF.

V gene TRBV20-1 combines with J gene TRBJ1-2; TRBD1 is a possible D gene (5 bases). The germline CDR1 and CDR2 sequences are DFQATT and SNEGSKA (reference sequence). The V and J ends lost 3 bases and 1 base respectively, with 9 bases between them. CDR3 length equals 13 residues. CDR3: CSASSQGNYGYTF. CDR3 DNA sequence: TGCAGTGCTAGTTCGCAGGGTAACTATGGCTACACCTTC.

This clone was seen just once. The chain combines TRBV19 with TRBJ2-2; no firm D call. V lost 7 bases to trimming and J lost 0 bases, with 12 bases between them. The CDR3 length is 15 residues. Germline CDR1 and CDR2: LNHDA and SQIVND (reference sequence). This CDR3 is CASTLSGPNTGELFF. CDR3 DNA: TGTGCCAGTACCTTATCAGGCCCGAACACCGGGGAGCTGTTTTTT.

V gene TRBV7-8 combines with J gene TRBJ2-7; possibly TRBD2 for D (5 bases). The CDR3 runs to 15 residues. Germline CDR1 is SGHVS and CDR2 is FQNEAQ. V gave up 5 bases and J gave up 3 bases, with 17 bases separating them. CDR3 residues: CASSRDWTPGYEQYF. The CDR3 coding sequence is TGTGCCAGCAGCCGTGATTGGACTCCGGGCTACGAGCAGTACTTC.